Each of the 25 T cell receptor beta chains below was sequenced from the same sample in a study of shared clonotypes between healthy human individuals. Assay used: immunoSEQ multiplex PCR; TCRdb lists only in-frame clones, some missing. The sample includes hundreds of thousands of clones, approximately 96% of them seen just once. Naive CD8 cells lacked CD45RO, underwent positive selection for CCR7 and left out terminally differentiated effector memory CD45RA+ cells. Sequenced material: naive CD8+ T cells sorted from blood. The origin of the receptors is a woman in her 30s in good health.

V gene TRBV7-9 combines with J gene TRBJ2-5; 7 nucleotides match TRBD2. J was trimmed by 4 bases and V by 4 bases; bases with no gene match: 6. The CDR3 consists of 14 residues. Germline CDR1 is SEHNR and CDR2 is FQNEAQ (reference sequence). The CDR3 DNA follows: TGTGCCAGCAGCTCCTGGGGGGGTGGAGAGACCCAGTACTTC. Translation gives CASSSWGGGETQYF. The full variable domain, with the rest looked up from reference TRBV7-9 and TRBJ2-5, is DTGVSQNPRHKITKRGQNVTFRCDPISEHNRLYWYRQTLGQGPEFLTYFQNEAQLEKSRLLSDRFSAERPKGSFSTLEIQRTEQGDSAMYLCASSSWGGGETQYFGPGTRLLVL.

The chain employs TRBV5-6 and TRBJ1-4, with D uncertain. Germline CDR1 and CDR2: SGHDT and YYEEEE. Trimming left V 0 bases short and J 4 bases short, with 4 bases between. The CDR3 consists of 13 residues. CDR3 nucleotides: TGTGCCAGCAGCTTGGCCAATAATGAAAAACTGTTTTTT. Translated: CASSLANNEKLFF.

This clone showed up just a few times. Other nucleotide sequences from this sample produce the same CDR3. V and J are TRBV27 and TRBJ1-5; perhaps TRBD1 as D (6 bases). Trimming pared 3 bases from V and 3 bases from J, leaving 9 bases between. Germline assignment: CDR1 MNHEY and CDR2 SMNVEV (reference sequence). The CDR3 loop spans 14 amino acids. The CDR3 sequence is CASSLGGANQPQHF. CDR3 DNA sequence: TGTGCCAGCAGTTTGGGGGGGGCCAATCAGCCCCAGCATTTT.

This chain joins TRBV5-6 and TRBJ2-7; D might be TRBD1 (6 bases). V was pared by 2 bases and J by 5 bases, with 20 bases between. There are 16 residues in the CDR3. Germline loops: CDR1 SGHDT, CDR2 YYEEEE. For the CDR3, the DNA is TGTGCCAGCAGCTTCGGTGGCAGGGGAATTGACGACGAGCAGTACTTC. Translation gives CASSFGGRGIDDEQYF.

This chain uses TRBV11-1 with TRBJ1-1; tentatively, D is TRBD1 (5 bases). The CDR3 is made up of 14 amino acids. The germline CDR1 and CDR2 sequences are SGHAT and FQDESV (reference sequence). Trimming took 3 bases from V and 0 from J, leaving 8 bases between them. CDR3 region: CASSLGGLNTEAFF. The CDR3 region has the DNA TGTGCCAGCAGCTTGGGGGGATTGAACACTGAAGCTTTCTTT. The full variable domain, its missing parts supplied by reference TRBV11-1 and TRBJ1-1, is EAEVAQSPRYKITEKSQAVAFWCDPISGHATLYWYRQILGQGPELLVQFQDESVVDDSQLPKDRFSAERLKGVDSTLKIQPAELGDSAMYLCASSLGGLNTEAFFGQGTRLTVV.

V gene TRBV4-1 combines with J gene TRBJ1-2; TRBD1 matches at 7 bases. Losses at the gene ends were 2 bases for V and 0 bases for J; bases not matched to a gene: 9. The CDR3 has 17 amino acids. CDR1 is MGHRA and CDR2 is YSYEKL in the germline V gene. The CDR3 nucleotides read TGCGCCAGCAGCCAAAAGGGGGCAGTATTAGCTAACTATGGCTACACCTTC. Residues: CASSQKGAVLANYGYTF.

V is TRBV14 and J is TRBJ2-1; the match to TRBD2 covers 11 bases. The germline V gene has CDR1 SGHDN and CDR2 FVKESK. The J segment lost 8 bases and the V segment lost 5 bases, leaving 11 bases of the junction unmatched. The CDR3 loop spans 16 amino acids. CDR3 nucleotide sequence: TGTGCCAGCAGCTATAGCGGGAGGGCCTTTGACGATGAGCAGTTCTTC. It is translated as CASSYSGRAFDDEQFF.

The genes are TRBV5-1 and TRBJ1-1; a weak D match, TRBD1 (6 bases). Germline CDR1 SGHRS, CDR2 YFSETQ. The CDR3 extends over 19 amino acids. V was trimmed by 4 bases and J by 0 bases, leaving 25 bases between them. The CDR3 sequence is CASSPGAGGRDVMNTEAFF. Here the CDR3 DNA reads TGCGCCAGCAGCCCCGGGGCGGGGGGCCGAGACGTTATGAACACTGAAGCTTTCTTT.

The J gene is TRBJ1-5, the V gene TRBV19, with no clear D. Per germline, CDR1 LNHDA and CDR2 SQIVND (reference sequence). Trimming left V 3 bases short and J 7 bases short, with 10 bases between. The CDR3 is 13 residues long. Here the CDR3 reads CASSIREGQPQHF. The CDR3 coding sequence is TGTGCCAGTAGTATTCGAGAAGGGCAGCCCCAGCATTTT.

V is TRBV27 and J is TRBJ2-2; perhaps TRBD2 as D (6 bases). The CDR3 totals 19 residues. The germline V and J ends were trimmed by 6 bases and 2 bases, with 25 bases remaining between them. The germline CDR1 and CDR2 sequences are MNHEY and SMNVEV (reference sequence). CDR3 protein: CASRRSSPKTGANTGELFF. In nucleotides, the CDR3 is TGTGCCAGCAGAAGGTCCAGCCCTAAAACGGGAGCAAACACCGGGGAGCTGTTTTTT.

This chain joins TRBV6-5 and TRBJ2-1; 7 bases agree with TRBD2. This CDR3 is 16 amino acids long. Germline V lookup: CDR1 MNHEY, CDR2 SVGAGI. Germline trimming cut 4 bases from V and 2 bases from J; bases unmatched to any gene: 8. CDR3 coding DNA: TGTGCCAGCAGTTTGTCCAGGACTAGGCCCTACAATGAGCAGTTCTTC. It translates to CASSLSRTRPYNEQFF.

This clone was picked up one time. The chain recombines TRBV27 with TRBJ2-3, with 9 bases fitting TRBD1. V was clipped by 5 bases and J by 4 bases; unmatched bases: 10. Germline values: CDR1 MNHEY, CDR2 SMNVEV (reference sequence). The CDR3 contains 16 residues. The CDR3 region is CASSAPGQGFPDTQYF. The CDR3 DNA reads TGTGCCAGCAGTGCGCCGGGACAGGGCTTCCCAGATACGCAGTATTTT.

This clone was detected only once. The chain combines TRBV7-6 with TRBJ1-5; D remains ambiguous. V lost 4 bases to trimming and J lost 0 bases, with 16 bases between them. In germline, CDR1 is SGHVS, CDR2 FNYEAQ. The CDR3 spans 17 residues. This CDR3 reads CASSSSPRSNSNQPQHF. The CDR3 DNA reads as TGTGCCAGCAGCTCGTCCCCCAGGAGCAATAGCAATCAGCCCCAGCATTTT.

The rearrangement links TRBV21-1 to TRBJ2-7. TRBV21-1 is assigned pseudogene status. CDR3 length equals 16 residues. The CDR3 region is CASSTPSRAKLYEQYF. CDR3 coding DNA: TGTGCCAGCAGCACCCCTTCCAGAGCCAAACTTTACGAGCAGTACTTC.

This chain connects TRBV7-9 to TRBJ1-3; tentatively, D is TRBD1 (5 bases). Germline V gives CDR1 SEHNR, CDR2 FQNEAQ (reference sequence). V was shortened by 9 bases and J by 3 bases, with 12 bases between the two germline ends. The CDR3 covers 13 residues. The CDR3 DNA reads as TGTGCCAGTCTGCAGGGAATTGGAAACACCATATATTTT. This encodes CASLQGIGNTIYF. The full variable domain, in which reference TRBV7-9 and TRBJ1-3 provide the parts outside the CDR3, is DTGVSQNPRHKITKRGQNVTFRCDPISEHNRLYWYRQTLGQGPEFLTYFQNEAQLEKSRLLSDRFSAERPKGSFSTLEIQRTEQGDSAMYLCASLQGIGNTIYFGEGSWLTVV.

The chain employs TRBV11-2 and TRBJ2-1, with 7 bases fitting TRBD1. The CDR3 loop spans 13 amino acids. The trim removed 5 bases at V and 7 bases at J, leaving 5 bases unmatched. Germline-derived CDR1 and CDR2 are SGHAT and FQNNGV. This chain's CDR3 is CASSPGTVNEQFF. DNA of the CDR3: TGTGCCAGCAGCCCCGGGACAGTGAATGAGCAGTTCTTC.

V gene TRBV27 combines with J gene TRBJ2-5, with 8 nucleotides matching TRBD1. The J call could be wrong; TRBJ2-7 is a better fit for the DNA end. This CDR3 contains 17 residues. Germline values: CDR1 MNHEY, CDR2 SMNVEV (reference sequence). CDR3 amino acids: CASSLWSTGARTYEQYF. The CDR3 DNA reads as TGTGCCAGCAGTTTATGGTCGACAGGGGCCAGGACCTACGAGCAGTACTTC.

The rearrangement uses TRBV5-6 and TRBJ2-1, with D unclear. In germline, CDR1 is SGHDT, CDR2 YYEEEE. The CDR3 length is 13 residues. Trimming cost V 1 base and J 9 bases, with 11 bases left between them. The CDR3 DNA follows: TGTGCCAGCAGCTTGTTGATGGACGGTGAGCAGTTCTTC. This codes for CASSLLMDGEQFF.

J is TRBJ2-7 and V is TRBV7-6; maybe TRBD1 (7 bases). The germline V and J ends were trimmed by 4 bases and 6 bases, with 13 bases remaining between them. From germline, CDR1 is SGHVS and CDR2 FNYEAQ. CDR3 size: 13 residues. Here the CDR3 reads CASSSGGLGEQYF. The DNA for the CDR3 is TGTGCCAGCAGCTCAGGGGGGCTAGGCGAGCAGTACTTC.

A remark on this clone: Other nucleotide sequences from this sample produce the same CDR3. V is TRBV27 and J is TRBJ2-7; 12 bases are a match to TRBD2. The length of the CDR3 is 14 residues. The germline gives CDR1 MNHEY, CDR2 SMNVEV (reference sequence). V was clipped by 4 bases and J by 3 bases; unmatched bases: 1. The CDR3: CASSSTSGGYEQYF. CDR3 bases: TGTGCCAGCAGTTCGACTAGCGGGGGCTACGAGCAGTACTTC.

The chain employs TRBV9 and TRBJ2-7; D may be TRBD1 or TRBD2 (7 bases each). V shed 2 bases and J shed 5 bases, with 20 bases lying between them. The CDR3 is 16 amino acids. The V gene's germline CDR1 is SGDLS and CDR2 YYNGEE. As DNA, the CDR3 is TGTGCCAGCAGCGTCTCCTGGGGGGGGACAGTCAACGAGCAGTACTTC. Encoded protein: CASSVSWGGTVNEQYF.

The chain employs TRBV6-6 and TRBJ1-5; 10 nucleotides line up with TRBD1. In germline, CDR1 is MNHNY, CDR2 SVGAGI (reference sequence). The CDR3 consists of 16 residues. Unmatched junction bases numbered 5, after V lost 6 bases and J lost 0 bases. The CDR3 here is CASRGQGWNSNQPQHF. The CDR3 nucleotides read TGTGCCAGCAGGGGACAGGGGTGGAATAGCAATCAGCCCCAGCATTTT.

The CDR3 sequence: CASSFDSNQPQHF. The CDR3 region has the DNA TGTGCCAGCAGCTTCGACAGCAATCAGCCCCAGCATTTT. V usage is TRBV5-4 and J usage is TRBJ1-5; D is ambiguous. The length of the CDR3 is 13 residues. V was pared by 2 bases and J by 1 base, with 4 bases between. The germline CDR1 and CDR2 sequences are SGHNT and YYREEE (reference sequence).

The V gene is TRBV6-1, the J gene TRBJ2-7; D is unresolved. V was pared by 6 bases and J by 6 bases, with 6 bases between. CDR1 and CDR2 from the germline V gene are MNHNS and SASEGT. The CDR3 has 10 residues. The CDR3 sequence: CASSTVEQYF. The CDR3 DNA reads TGTGCCAGCAGCACAGTCGAGCAGTACTTC.

The chain couples TRBV7-8 to TRBJ2-1; the D gene is possibly TRBD2 (5 bases). Trimming took off 4 bases at V and 1 base at J, with 11 bases between the two ends. Germline V gene sequence: CDR1 SGHVS, CDR2 FQNEAQ. The CDR3 has 15 amino acids. CDR3: CASSSLAESYNEQFF. CDR3 in DNA: TGTGCCAGCAGCTCCCTAGCCGAATCCTACAATGAGCAGTTCTTC.